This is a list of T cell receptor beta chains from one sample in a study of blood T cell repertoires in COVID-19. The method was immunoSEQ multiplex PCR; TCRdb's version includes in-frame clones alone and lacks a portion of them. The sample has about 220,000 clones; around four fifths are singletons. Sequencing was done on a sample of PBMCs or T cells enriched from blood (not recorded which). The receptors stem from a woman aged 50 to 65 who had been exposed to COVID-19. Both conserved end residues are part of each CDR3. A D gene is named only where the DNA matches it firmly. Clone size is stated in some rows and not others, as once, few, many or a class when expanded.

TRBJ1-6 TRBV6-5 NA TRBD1 TGTGCCAGCAGTTACTCCGGGGGCGCAGGGGGTTCACCCCTCCACTTT CASSYSGGAGGSPLHF
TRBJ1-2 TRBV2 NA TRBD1 TGTGCCAGCATTCTGGCAGGGGGCTTGCATGGCTACACCTTC CASILAGGLHGYTF
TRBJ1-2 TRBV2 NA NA TGTGCCAGCAGGGGCGACGGCTATGGCTACACCTTC CASRGDGYGYTF
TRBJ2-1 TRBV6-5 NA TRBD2 TGTGCCAGCAGCCGGAGTAGCGGGGTTAACAATGAGCAGTTCTTC CASSRSSGVNNEQFF
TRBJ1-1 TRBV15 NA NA TGTGCCACCAGCAGAGTGGGCAGGGAGGACACTGAAGCTTTCTTT CATSRVGREDTEAFF
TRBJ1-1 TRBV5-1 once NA TGCGCCAGCAGGGGGGCGCACAACACTGAAGCTTTCTTT CASRGAHNTEAFF
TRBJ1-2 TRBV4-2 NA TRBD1 TGTGCCAGCAGCCAAGACGAGGGACAGGGGGCGCAGGGCTACACCTTC CASSQDEGQGAQGYTF
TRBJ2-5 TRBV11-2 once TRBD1 TGTGCCAGCAGCTTAACCCCAGGGGGCGGGGAGACCCAGTACTTC CASSLTPGGGETQYF
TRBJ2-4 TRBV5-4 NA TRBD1 TGTGCCAGCAGCTTGGGGGACAGAGAAAACATTCAGTACTTC CASSLGDRENIQYF
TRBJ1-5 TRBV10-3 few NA TGTGCCACCGGGCAGGGCCTTAAAACGCCCCAGCATTTT CATGQGLKTPQHF
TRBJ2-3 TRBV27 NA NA TGTGCCAGCAGTTTAAACGGGGTTGGGACAGATACGCAGTATTTT CASSLNGVGTDTQYF
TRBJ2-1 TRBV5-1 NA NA TGCGCCAGCAGCTTGGCCGGAGCCAAAGGCAATGAGCAGTTCTTC CASSLAGAKGNEQFF
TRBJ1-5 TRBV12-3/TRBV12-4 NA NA TGTGCCAGCAGCCTTCCGGGGCAGCCCCAGCATTTT CASSLPGQPQHF
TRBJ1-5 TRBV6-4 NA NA TGTGCCAGCAGTGAACAGCCTAGCAATCAGCCCCAGCATTTT CASSEQPSNQPQHF
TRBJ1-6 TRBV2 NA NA TGTGCCAGCAGAGGAGACCCGATTTCCATTTCACCCCTCCACTTT CASRGDPISISPLHF
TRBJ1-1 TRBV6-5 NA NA TGTGCCAGCAGTCAGGGGACCTTGGTCACTGAAGCTTTCTTT CASSQGTLVTEAFF
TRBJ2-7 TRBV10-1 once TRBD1 TGCGCCAGCAGTGAGTCGGGACAGCGATCCTACGAGCAGTACTTC CASSESGQRSYEQYF
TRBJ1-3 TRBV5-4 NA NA TGTGCCAGCAGCACAGACAGATCTGGAAACACCATATATTTT CASSTDRSGNTIYF
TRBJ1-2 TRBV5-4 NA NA TGTGCCAGCAGCTTGGACACCTATGGCTACACCTTC CASSLDTYGYTF
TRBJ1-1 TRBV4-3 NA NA TGCGCCAGCAGCCAAGTGGGCATGAACACTGAAGCTTTCTTT CASSQVGMNTEAFF
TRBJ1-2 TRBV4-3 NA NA TGCGCCAGCACGCTCGGCAGAGGGTATGGCTACACCTTC CASTLGRGYGYTF
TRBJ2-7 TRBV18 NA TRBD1 TGTGCCAGCTCACCATCCCGGGACAGGGTCCACGAGCAGTACTTC CASSPSRDRVHEQYF
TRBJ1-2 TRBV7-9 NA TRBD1 TGTGCCAGCAGCCCTACCGGGACAGGGTCCTATGGCTACACCTTC CASSPTGTGSYGYTF
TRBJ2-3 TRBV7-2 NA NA TGTGCCAGCAGCTTAGGACAGGTGGGGGATACGCAGTATTTT CASSLGQVGDTQYF
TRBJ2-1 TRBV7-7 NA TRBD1 TGTGCCAGCAGCCCCGGGACAGGGCCCTCCTACAATGAGCAGTTCTTC CASSPGTGPSYNEQFF
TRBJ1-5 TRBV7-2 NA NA TGTGCCAGCAGCCTTGATCCGGGGAATCAGCCCCAGCATTTT CASSLDPGNQPQHF
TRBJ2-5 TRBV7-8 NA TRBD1 TGTGCCAGCAGTTATAGATTCGGACAGGGGTCAAAGACCCAGTACTTC CASSYRFGQGSKTQYF
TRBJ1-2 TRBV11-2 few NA TGTGCCAGCAGCTTAAGCTCGACTGTCGGGTCCTACACCTTC CASSLSSTVGSYTF
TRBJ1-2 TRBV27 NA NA TGTGCCAGCAGTTTGGGGCTGGACTATGGCTACACCTTC CASSLGLDYGYTF
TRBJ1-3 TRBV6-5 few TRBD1 TGTGCCAGCATGCGGACAGGGGAAAACACCATATATTTT CASMRTGENTIYF
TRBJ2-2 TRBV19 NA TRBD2 TGTGCCACACGCGGGGGGTCGAACACCGGGGAGCTGTTTTTT CATRGGSNTGELFF
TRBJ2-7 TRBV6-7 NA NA TGTGCCAGCAGTTACTCGGGCGGGCCCTCAAGGGGGAAGTACTTC CASSYSGGPSRGKYF
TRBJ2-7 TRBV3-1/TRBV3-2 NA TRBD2 TGTGCCAGCAGCCAAGGGCGGGGGAGCTCCTACGAGCAGTACTTC CASSQGRGSSYEQYF
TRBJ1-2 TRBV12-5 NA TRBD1 TGTGCTAGTGGTTTGACAACCCTCAGGACAGGGAGTAACTATGGCTACACCTTC CASGLTTLRTGSNYGYTF
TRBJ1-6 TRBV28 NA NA TGTGCCAGCAGCCCCTCGGGGTACAAGTCCTATAATTCACCCCTCCACTTT CASSPSGYKSYNSPLHF
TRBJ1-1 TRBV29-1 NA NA TGCAGCGCCTCAGGGGTTACTGAAGCTTTCTTT CSASGVTEAFF
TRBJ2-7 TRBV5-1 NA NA TGCGCCAGCAGCACGGGGGACGAGCAGTACTTC CASSTGDEQYF
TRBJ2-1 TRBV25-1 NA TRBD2 TGTGCCAGCAGTCGAATCGGGGGGGGATCCTACAATGAGCAGTTCTTC CASSRIGGGSYNEQFF
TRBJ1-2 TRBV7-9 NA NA TGTGCCAGCAGCTTAGAGGGAGGTGGCTACACCTTC CASSLEGGGYTF
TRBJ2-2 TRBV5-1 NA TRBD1 TGCGCCAGCAGCTTCTCACAGGGGTCCGGGGAGCTGTTTTTT CASSFSQGSGELFF
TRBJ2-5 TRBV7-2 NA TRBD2 TGTGCCAGCAGCTTAGGGCAGACTAGCGGGGGCAGGGGTGAGACCCAGTACTTC CASSLGQTSGGRGETQYF
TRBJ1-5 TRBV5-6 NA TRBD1 TGTGCCAGCAGCCCCGGGACAGGGGATGTGAATCAGCCCCAGCATTTT CASSPGTGDVNQPQHF